This T cell receptor (beta chain) was found in a study of T cells in Graves' hyperthyroidism and ophthalmopathy. The diagnostic basis comprised clinical symptoms, serum thyroxine and TRAb, thyroid ultrasound and orbital computed tomography. RNA transcripts were the template for amplifying TCR beta CDR3 regions. HTBI primers were used for first-round RT-PCR of the TCR CDR3. Each CDR3 protein is one row after TCRdb ran MiXCR on the multiplex PCR reads. The sample has more than 300,000 distinct CDR3 sequences; approximately 14% are singletons. This clonotype was seen many times. Trimming shortened V by 5 bases and J by 5 bases, and 13 bases separated the two germline ends. CDR1 is SGHDT and CDR2 is YYEEEE in the germline V gene. The CDR3 extends over 13 amino acids.

The sample comprised blood. The rearrangement uses TRBV5-6 and TRBJ2-5, with D hard to call. The TCR comes from a young woman with Graves' ophthalmopathy. The CDR3 nucleotides are TGTGCCAGCAGTGGTGTTCTACGTGAGACCCAGTACTTC. Residues: CASSGVLRETQYF.